Described below is a single T cell receptor (beta chain) sequence and its context. Some clones are missing from TCRdb's copy, which holds only in-frame ones; the method was immunoSEQ multiplex PCR. Among hundreds of thousands of clones listed, 80% to 90% were seen once. The data were obtained in a study of blood T cell repertoires in COVID-19. Study summary: Spain, Italy and the United States supplied samples that represented acute and convalescent COVID-19.

Trimming pared 2 bases from V and 3 bases from J, leaving 8 bases between. The CDR3 is 14 residues long. The V gene's germline CDR1 is LGHDT and CDR2 YNNKEL (reference sequence). This receptor was taken from a woman aged 80 or over with acute or convalescent COVID-19. V gene TRBV3-1 (or the pseudogene TRBV3-2) combines with J gene TRBJ1-5; the D gene is possibly TRBD1 (5 bases). Sequenced material: peripheral blood. CDR3 nucleotide sequence: TGTGCCAGCAGCCAACAGGGATACAATCAGCCCCAGCATTTT. Its protein is CASSQQGYNQPQHF.